The clone carrying this TCR beta chain has just a few counts. This entry comes from a study of post-analysis software for immune sequencing data. Incorporated into the TCR beta cDNA libraries were unique molecular identifiers, which served to reduce PCR and sequencing biases. TCRdb re-analysed the PCR reads in MiXCR, keeping a single row per CDR3 protein. The data contain about 540,000 distinct CDR3 sequences, around a third of them singletons. The TCR comes from a girl under 18 with multiple sclerosis. Source material: blood.

CDR3 in amino acids: CASRQAENTGELFF. The DNA for the CDR3 is TGCGCCAGCAGACAGGCCGAGAACACCGGGGAGCTGTTTTTT. V usage is TRBV5-1 and J usage is TRBJ2-2, with a tentative D call TRBD1 (5 bases). Trimming took off 5 bases at V and 1 base at J, with 9 bases between the two ends. Germline V gene data show CDR1 as SGHRS and CDR2 as YFSETQ. The CDR3 totals 14 residues. The whole variable domain, remainder taken from reference TRBV5-1 and TRBJ2-2, is KAGVTQTPRYLIKTRGQQVTLSCSPISGHRSVSWYQQTPGQGLQFLFEYFSETQRNKGNFPGRFSGRQFSNSRSEMNVSTLELGDSALYLCASRQAENTGELFFGEGSRLTVL.